The text below deals with one TCR beta chain. Only in-frame clones appear in the TCRdb table, and some are missing; sequencing was by immunoSEQ multiplex PCR. The data contain fewer than 50,000 clones, approximately 90% of them singletons. The sample belongs to a study of blood T cell repertoires in COVID-19. This CDR3 contains 14 residues. Per the germline V gene, CDR1 is KGHSH and CDR2 is LQKENI. Germline trimming cut 6 bases from V and 7 bases from J; bases unmatched to any gene: 9. Patients in Seattle were enrolled during active infection, then followed longitudinally. The chain couples TRBV18 to TRBJ1-5; the match to TRBD1 covers 7 bases. The receptor was derived from a man aged 55 to 69 with COVID-19, enrolled during active disease. The material sequenced was peripheral blood. CDR3 amino acids: CASSLGGEGQPQHF. CDR3 sequence (DNA): TGTGCCAGCTCGCTAGGGGGCGAAGGACAGCCCCAGCATTTT.